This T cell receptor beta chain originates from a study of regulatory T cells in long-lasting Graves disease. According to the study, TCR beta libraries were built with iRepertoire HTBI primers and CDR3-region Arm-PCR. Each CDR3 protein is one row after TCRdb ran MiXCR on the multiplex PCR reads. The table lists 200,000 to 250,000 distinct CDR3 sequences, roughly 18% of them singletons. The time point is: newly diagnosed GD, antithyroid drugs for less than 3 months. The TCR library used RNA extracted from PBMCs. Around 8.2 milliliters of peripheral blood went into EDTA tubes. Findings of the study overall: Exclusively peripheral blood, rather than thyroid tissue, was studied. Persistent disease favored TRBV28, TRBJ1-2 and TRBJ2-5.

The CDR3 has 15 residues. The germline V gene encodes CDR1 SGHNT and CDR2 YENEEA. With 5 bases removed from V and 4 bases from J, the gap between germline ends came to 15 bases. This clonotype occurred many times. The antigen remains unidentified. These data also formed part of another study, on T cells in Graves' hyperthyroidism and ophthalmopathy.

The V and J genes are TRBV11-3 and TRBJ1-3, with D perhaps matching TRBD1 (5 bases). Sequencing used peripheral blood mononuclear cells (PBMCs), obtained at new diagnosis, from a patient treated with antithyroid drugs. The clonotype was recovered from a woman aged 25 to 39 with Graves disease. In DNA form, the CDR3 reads TGTGCCAGCAGCCCGGAGCGGGGGAGAGGAAACACCATATATTTT. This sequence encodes CASSPERGRGNTIYF. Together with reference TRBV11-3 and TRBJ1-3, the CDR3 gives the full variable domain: EAGVVQSPRYKIIEKKQPVAFWCNPISGHNTLYWYLQNLGQGPELLIRYENEEAVDDSQLPKDRFSAERLKGVDSTLKIQPAELGDSAVYLCASSPERGRGNTIYFGEGSWLTVV.